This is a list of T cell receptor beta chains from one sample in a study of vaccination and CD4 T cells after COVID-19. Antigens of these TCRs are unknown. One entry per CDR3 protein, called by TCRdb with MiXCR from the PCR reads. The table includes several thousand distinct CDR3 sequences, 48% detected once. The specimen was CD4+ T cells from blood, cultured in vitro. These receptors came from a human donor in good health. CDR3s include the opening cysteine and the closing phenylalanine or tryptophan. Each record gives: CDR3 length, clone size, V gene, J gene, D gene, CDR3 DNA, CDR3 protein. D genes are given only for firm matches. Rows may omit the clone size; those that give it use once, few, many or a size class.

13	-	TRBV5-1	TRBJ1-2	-	TGCGCCAGCAGCTTCGCGGGTTACGATGGCTACACCTTC	CASSFAGYDGYTF
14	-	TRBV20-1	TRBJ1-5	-	TGCAGTGCTAGAGTATCGGGCATCGCTCAGCCCCAGCATTTT	CSARVSGIAQPQHF
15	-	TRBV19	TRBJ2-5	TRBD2	TGTGCCAGTAGTCTAGCGGGAAGTCGTGGCGAGACCCAGTACTTC	CASSLAGSRGETQYF
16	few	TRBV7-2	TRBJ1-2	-	TGTGCCAGCAGCTTAGACCCTGGACAAGCCAACTATGGCTACACCTTC	CASSLDPGQANYGYTF
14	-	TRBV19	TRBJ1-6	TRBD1	TGTGCCAGTAGTACCGGGACAGCGAATTCACCCCTCCACTTT	CASSTGTANSPLHF
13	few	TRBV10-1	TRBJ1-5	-	TGCGCCAGCAGTAAGGGGAGAGACCAGCCCCAGCATTTT	CASSKGRDQPQHF
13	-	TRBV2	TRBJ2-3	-	TGTGCCAGCAGGTCGGGAAACGGAGATACGCAGTATTTT	CASRSGNGDTQYF
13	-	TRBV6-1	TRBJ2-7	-	TGTGCCAGCTCGGTCGGGTCGAACTACGAGCAGTACTTC	CASSVGSNYEQYF
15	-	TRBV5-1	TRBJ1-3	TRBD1	TGCGCCAGCAACCAAAAACAGGGGGCCGCGGACACCATATATTTT	CASNQKQGAADTIYF
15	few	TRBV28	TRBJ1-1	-	TGTGCCAGCAGTTCAGGACTGGGCAAGCCCACTGAAGCTTTCTTT	CASSSGLGKPTEAFF
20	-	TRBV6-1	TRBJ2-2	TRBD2	TGTGCCTCCAGCATCTTTCCTGCGGCTAGCGGGGGCGGTGGCACCGGGGAGCTGTTTTTT	CASSIFPAASGGGGTGELFF
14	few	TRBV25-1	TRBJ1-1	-	TGTGCCAGCAGTGAAACGGGATTTAACACTGAAGCTTTCTTT	CASSETGFNTEAFF
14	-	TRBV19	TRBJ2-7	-	TGTGCCAGTAGTGCAGAGTTTAGGTCCTACGAGCAGTACTTC	CASSAEFRSYEQYF
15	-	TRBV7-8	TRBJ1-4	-	TGTGCCAGCAGCCCTCGATCAGGATATAATGAAAAACTGTTTTTT	CASSPRSGYNEKLFF
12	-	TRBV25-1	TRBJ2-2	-	TGTGCCAGCAGTGGTCTTTACGGGGAGCTGTTTTTT	CASSGLYGELFF
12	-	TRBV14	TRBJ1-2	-	TGTGCCAGCAGCCAAGGCCCCGTTGGCTACACCTTC	CASSQGPVGYTF
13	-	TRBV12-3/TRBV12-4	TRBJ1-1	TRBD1	TGTGCCAGCAGCGGACAGGGTTGGACTGAAGCTTTCTTT	CASSGQGWTEAFF
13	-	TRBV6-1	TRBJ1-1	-	TGTGCCGCCATTCGGGGCGAGAGCACTGAAGCTTTCTTT	CAAIRGESTEAFF
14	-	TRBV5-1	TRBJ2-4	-	TGCGCCAGCAGCTTGGAGGGGGGGTCGAACATTCAGTACTTC	CASSLEGGSNIQYF
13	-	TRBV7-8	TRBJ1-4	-	TGTGCCAGCAGCGTGCGGAGAGTTGAAAAACTGTTTTTT	CASSVRRVEKLFF